The TCR beta chain under discussion was sequenced for a study of OX40 agonist ivuxolimab in advanced cancers. About the research overall: Given to patients was ivuxolimab, an agonistic anti-OX40 (CD134) antibody. The group had a mean age of about 60 years, ranged from about 23 to 79, and was just under 85% male. Six ivuxolimab dose levels, 0.01 to 10 mg/kg, were given intravenously every 2 weeks.

This clone was recorded a few times. One junction end does not reproduce the germline sequence, and a read error may be involved. Exclusion applied to patients with autoimmune disease history or systemic immunosuppression. The protocol was immunoSEQ multiplex PCR, while the TCRdb copy is restricted to in-frame clones and leaves out a portion. The sample lists roughly 80,000 clones, about 86% occurring once. The origin of this receptor is an adult with an advanced solid tumor such as melanoma, head and neck, liver or kidney cancer. This material consisted of CD4+ or CD8+ T cells sorted from blood, taken in a trial of the OX40 agonist ivuxolimab.

The CDR3 sequence: CSGEVQEGTEAFF. In nucleotides, the CDR3 is TGCAGCGGTGAAGTACAGGAGGGCACTGAAGCTTTCTTT. V is TRBV29-1 and J is TRBJ1-1; D is possibly TRBD1 (5 bases). The CDR3 spans 13 residues. The V gene's germline CDR1 is SQVTM and CDR2 ANQGSEA.